What follows describes a single TCR beta chain. The sample belongs to a study of human T cells and chemical hapten exposure. Time point indicated: patch test 2, 6 weeks after DPC sensitization. Treatment denoted: therapeutic diphenylcyclopropenone sensitization with weekly scalp DPC. Donors, patients with alopecia ranging from 18 to 70 years old and judged suitable for DPC, provided samples. With 0 bases removed from V and 2 bases from J, the gap between germline ends came to 9 bases. This CDR3 is built from 15 residues. Per germline, CDR1 MNHEY and CDR2 SMNVEV (reference sequence). From the RACE reads, TCRdb called clonotypes with MiXCR, one entry per CDR3 protein. The sample has 42,000 or so distinct CDR3 sequences; around 10% are singletons.

The sequencing here drew on whole blood, taken in connection with sensitization to the hapten diphenylcyclopropenone (DPC). This sequence originates from a woman in her 40s with alopecia areata. Some clones in this sample may be carry-over from other donors' samples. J is TRBJ2-3 and V is TRBV27; D is possibly TRBD1 or TRBD2 (5 bases each). In DNA form, the CDR3 reads TGTGCCAGCAGTTTATCCGGGGCCCTCACAGATACGCAGTATTTT. This codes for CASSLSGALTDTQYF.